The TCR beta chain described here comes from a study of T cell responses to AZD1222 COVID-19 vaccine. Overall study findings and caveats: Researchers report vaccine-associated CD4 TCRs spanning spike, with dominance at 160-218 and 743-854.

The CDR3 extends over 15 amino acids. V was pared by 0 bases and J by 5 bases, with 7 bases of the junction left unmatched. Germline V CDR1 and CDR2: SGDLS, YYNGEE. Profiling relied on immunoSEQ multiplex PCR, and the TCRdb table lists in-frame clones only, not all of them. The data show roughly 40,000 clones, with about 87% seen just once and 20% to 25% held by the top ten. In the case of this clone: Antigen: not known.

The gene calls are TRBV9 and TRBJ1-1, with 7 bases that match TRBD1. The receptor's source is an adult who received the AZD1222 COVID-19 vaccine. The material was peripheral blood, obtained 28 days after the second AZD1222 dose. CDR3 sequence: CASSVEPQGVTEAFF. The CDR3 bases are TGTGCCAGCAGCGTAGAGCCCCAGGGGGTAACTGAAGCTTTCTTT.